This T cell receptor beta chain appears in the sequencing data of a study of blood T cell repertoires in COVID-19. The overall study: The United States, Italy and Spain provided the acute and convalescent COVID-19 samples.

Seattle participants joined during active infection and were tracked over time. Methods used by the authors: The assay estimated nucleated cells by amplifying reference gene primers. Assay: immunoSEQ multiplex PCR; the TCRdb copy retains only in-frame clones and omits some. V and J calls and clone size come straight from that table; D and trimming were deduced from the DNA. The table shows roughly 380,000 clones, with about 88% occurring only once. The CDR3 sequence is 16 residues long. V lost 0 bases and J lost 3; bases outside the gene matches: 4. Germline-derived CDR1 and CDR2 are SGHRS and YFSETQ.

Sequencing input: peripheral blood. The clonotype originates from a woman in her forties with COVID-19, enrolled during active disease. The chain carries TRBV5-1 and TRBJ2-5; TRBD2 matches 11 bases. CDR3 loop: CASSLAGTSGKETQYF. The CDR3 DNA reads TGCGCCAGCAGCTTGGCCGGGACTAGCGGTAAAGAGACCCAGTACTTC.